These 11 T cell receptor beta chains share one sample of origin, sequenced in a study of T cell responses to AZD1222 COVID-19 vaccine (dated by TCRdb to about 2021). This specimen's time point label, interpreted: baseline before first vaccination. The treatment or condition label here, explained by the study, means: meningococcal conjugate vaccine given as trial control. The library was made by the immunoSEQ multiplex PCR assay. TCRdb re-hosts the immuneACCESS table, in-frame sequences only. Its copies lack some clones; in the studies checked, an unresolved V gene accounts for under half of them, and the cause for the rest is not known. For this sample there are approximately 130,000 clones; approximately 90% appear just once. In total, the top ten clones hold around 10% of the sample. The sequencing used peripheral blood, collected on day 0 of MenACWY control vaccination. These receptors were taken from an adult in good health.

Only a few counts were recorded for this clone. The V and J genes are TRBV9 and TRBJ2-3; no clear D gene. In germline, CDR1 is SGDLS, CDR2 YYNGEE. This CDR3 is 13 amino acids long. With 4 bases removed from V and 2 bases from J, the gap between germline ends came to 8 bases. The CDR3 here is CASSTLNTDTQYF. Here the CDR3 DNA reads TGTGCCAGCAGCACCCTGAACACAGATACGCAGTATTTT.

The rearrangement links TRBV6-2 or TRBV6-3 to TRBJ2-2; possibly TRBD2 for D (6 bases). Trimming stripped 2 bases from V and 4 bases from J, with 17 bases between. The CDR3 runs to 17 residues. Germline V lookup: CDR1 MNHEY, CDR2 SVGEGT. The CDR3 reads CASSYLPDGGGTGELFF. The CDR3 region has the DNA TGTGCCAGCAGTTACCTTCCGGACGGGGGAGGCACCGGGGAGCTGTTTTTT.

This clone showed up just once. The rearrangement uses TRBV6-1 and TRBJ1-1; 11 bases line up with TRBD1. Germline V gene lookup returns CDR1 MNHNS and CDR2 SASEGT. V gave up 2 bases and J gave up 4 bases; unmatched junction bases: 6. CDR3 size: 16 residues. In nucleotides, the CDR3 is TGTGCCAGCAGTGAACTCCCCGGGACAGGGGGCACTGAAGCTTTCTTT. Protein sequence: CASSELPGTGGTEAFF.

This clone came up a few times. The chain recombines TRBV12-5 with TRBJ1-4; 8 bases map to TRBD1. The CDR3 totals 16 residues. The germline V gene encodes CDR1 LGHNT and CDR2 FRNRAP. V shed 3 bases, J shed 0 bases, and the junction held 3 bases outside the gene matches. The CDR3 loop reads CASGLDRGATNEKLFF. In DNA form, the CDR3 reads TGTGCTAGTGGTTTAGACAGGGGTGCAACTAATGAAAAACTGTTTTTT.

The chain combines TRBV6-5 with TRBJ2-1, with D possibly TRBD2 on 6 matching bases. CDR3 length equals 15 residues. The V gene's germline CDR1 is MNHEY and CDR2 SVGAGI. With 7 bases removed from V and 9 bases from J, the gap between germline ends came to 22 bases. CDR3 residues: CASMTISGSRREQFF. For the CDR3, the DNA is TGTGCCAGCATGACGATTAGCGGATCTAGACGTGAGCAGTTCTTC.

This clone was seen once. The rearrangement joins TRBV2 to TRBJ1-2; TRBD1 matches 7 bases. Germline V CDR1 and CDR2: SNHLY, FYNNEI. The CDR3 sequence is 13 residues long. The J segment lost 5 bases and the V segment lost 7 bases, leaving 7 bases of the junction unmatched. The CDR3 here is CASTPDREYGYTF. CDR3 in DNA: TGTGCCAGCACCCCTGACAGGGAGTATGGCTACACCTTC.

The J gene is TRBJ2-3, the V gene TRBV7-2, with TRBD2 matching over 10 bases. The CDR3 runs to 15 residues. CDR1 and CDR2 from the germline V gene are SGHTA and FQGNSA. J was trimmed by 2 bases and V by 7 bases; bases with no gene match: 6. DNA of the CDR3: TGTGCCAGCACCATACTAGCGGGACACACAGATACGCAGTATTTT. It encodes CASTILAGHTDTQYF.

The chain couples TRBV12-3 or TRBV12-4 to TRBJ1-1; maybe TRBD1 (6 bases). The ends were cut back, 7 bases at V and 6 bases at J, with 15 bases in the middle. The CDR3 extends over 13 amino acids. DNA for the CDR3: TGTGCCAGCACCGCCTACAGGGTCTCTGAAGCTTTCTTT. This encodes CASTAYRVSEAFF.

J is TRBJ1-5 and V is TRBV27, with 8 bases that match TRBD1. With 7 bases clipped from V and 5 bases from J, the junction kept 7 bases outside the gene matches. This CDR3 is built from 14 residues. The germline CDR1 and CDR2 sequences are MNHEY and SMNVEV (reference sequence). The CDR3 region has the DNA TGTGCCAGCAAGGACCAGGGGGCGTATCAGCCCCAGCATTTT. It codes for CASKDQGAYQPQHF.

The chain links TRBV4-1 to TRBJ2-7; TRBD1 aligns across 7 bases. The CDR3 is 15 amino acids. Germline-derived CDR1 and CDR2 are MGHRA and YSYEKL. The trim removed 1 base at V and 3 bases at J, leaving 6 bases unmatched. The CDR3 loop reads CASSQAIGTVYEQYF. CDR3 coding DNA: TGCGCCAGCAGCCAAGCCATCGGGACAGTCTACGAGCAGTACTTC.

The chain uses TRBV10-3 and TRBJ2-7; D might be TRBD1 or TRBD2, each matching 5 bases. This CDR3 comprises 13 residues. V lost 1 base to trimming and J lost 4 bases, with 8 bases between them. The germline gives CDR1 ENHRY, CDR2 SYGVKD. The CDR3 bases are TGTGCCATCAGTGAGTGGGGGTGGTACGAGCAGTACTTC. Translating it yields CAISEWGWYEQYF.